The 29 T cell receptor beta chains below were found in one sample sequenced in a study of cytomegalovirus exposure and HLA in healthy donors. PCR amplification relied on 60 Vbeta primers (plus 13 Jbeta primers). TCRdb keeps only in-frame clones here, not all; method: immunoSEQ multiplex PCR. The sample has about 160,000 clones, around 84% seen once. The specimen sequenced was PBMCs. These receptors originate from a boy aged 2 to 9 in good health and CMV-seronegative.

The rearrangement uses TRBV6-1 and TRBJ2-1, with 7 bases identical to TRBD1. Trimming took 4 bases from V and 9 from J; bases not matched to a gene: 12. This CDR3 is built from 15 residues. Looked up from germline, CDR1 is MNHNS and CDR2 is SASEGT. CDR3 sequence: CASSAQGTPTVEQFF. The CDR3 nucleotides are TGTGCCAGCAGTGCACAGGGGACCCCCACAGTTGAGCAGTTCTTC.

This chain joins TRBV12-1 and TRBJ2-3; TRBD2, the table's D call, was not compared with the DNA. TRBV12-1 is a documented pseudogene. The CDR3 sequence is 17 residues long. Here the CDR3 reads CASSYEGRGGPTDTQYF. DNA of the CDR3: TGTGCCAGCAGCTATGAGGGGCGGGGGGGCCCCACAGATACGCAGTATTTT.

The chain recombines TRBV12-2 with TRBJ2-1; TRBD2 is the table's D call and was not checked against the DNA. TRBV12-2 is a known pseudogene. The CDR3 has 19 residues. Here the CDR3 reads CASRLAGGGGRLPYNEQFF. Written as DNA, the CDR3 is TGTGCAAGTCGCTTAGCGGGGGGTGGCGGGAGGCTTCCCTACAATGAGCAGTTCTTC.

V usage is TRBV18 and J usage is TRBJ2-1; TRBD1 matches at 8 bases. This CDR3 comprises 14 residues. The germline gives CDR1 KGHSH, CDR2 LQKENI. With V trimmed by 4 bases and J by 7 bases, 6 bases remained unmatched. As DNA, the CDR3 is TGTGCCAGCTCACAAAAGACAGGGGAGAATGAGCAGTTCTTC. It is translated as CASSQKTGENEQFF.

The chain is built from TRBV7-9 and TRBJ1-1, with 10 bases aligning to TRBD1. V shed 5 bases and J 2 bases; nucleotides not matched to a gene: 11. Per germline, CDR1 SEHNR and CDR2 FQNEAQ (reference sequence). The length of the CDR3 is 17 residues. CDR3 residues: CASSNHRDRGSNTEAFF. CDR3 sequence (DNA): TGTGCCAGCAGCAATCACCGGGACAGGGGATCCAACACTGAAGCTTTCTTT.

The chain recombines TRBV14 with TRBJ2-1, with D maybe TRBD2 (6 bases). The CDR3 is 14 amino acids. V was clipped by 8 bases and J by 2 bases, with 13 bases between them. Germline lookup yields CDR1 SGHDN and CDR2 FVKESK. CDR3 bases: TGTGCCAGCCGCCGGGCGGGGCCCTACAATGAGCAGTTCTTC. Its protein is CASRRAGPYNEQFF. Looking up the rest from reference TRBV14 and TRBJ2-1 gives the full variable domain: EAGVTQFPSHSVIEKGQTVTLRCDPISGHDNLYWYRRVMGKEIKFLLHFVKESKQDESGMPNNRFLAERTGGTYSTLKVQPAELEDSGVYFCASRRAGPYNEQFFGPGTRLTVL.

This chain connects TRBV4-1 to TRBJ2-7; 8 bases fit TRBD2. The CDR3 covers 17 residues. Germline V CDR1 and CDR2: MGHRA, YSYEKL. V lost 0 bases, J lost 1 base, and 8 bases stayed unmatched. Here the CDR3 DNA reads TGCGCCAGCAGCCAAGATGATGTAGCGGGACAATCCTACGAGCAGTACTTC. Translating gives CASSQDDVAGQSYEQYF.

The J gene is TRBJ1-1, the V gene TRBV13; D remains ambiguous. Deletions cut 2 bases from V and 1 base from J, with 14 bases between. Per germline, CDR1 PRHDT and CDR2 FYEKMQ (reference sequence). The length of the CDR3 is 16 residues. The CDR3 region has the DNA TGTGCCAGCAGCTTATTTAAATCGGGGAGGAACACTGAAGCTTTCTTT. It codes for CASSLFKSGRNTEAFF.

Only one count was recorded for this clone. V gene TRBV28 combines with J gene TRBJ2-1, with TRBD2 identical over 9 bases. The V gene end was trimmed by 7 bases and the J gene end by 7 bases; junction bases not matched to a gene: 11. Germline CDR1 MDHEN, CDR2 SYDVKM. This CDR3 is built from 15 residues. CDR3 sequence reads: CASNINSGSRNEQFF. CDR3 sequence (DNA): TGTGCCAGCAATATAAATAGCGGGAGTCGGAATGAGCAGTTCTTC.

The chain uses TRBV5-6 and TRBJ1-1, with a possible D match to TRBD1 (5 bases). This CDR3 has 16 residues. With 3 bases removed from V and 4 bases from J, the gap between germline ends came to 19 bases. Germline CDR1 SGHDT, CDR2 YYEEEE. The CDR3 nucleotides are TGTGCCAGCAGCTGGGGGAGGCTGGGAAGGGTCACTGAAGCTTTCTTT. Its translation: CASSWGRLGRVTEAFF. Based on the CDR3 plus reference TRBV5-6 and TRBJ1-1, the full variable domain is DAGVTQSPTHLIKTRGQQVTLRCSPKSGHDTVSWYQQALGQGPQFIFQYYEEEERQRGNFPDRFSGHQFPNYSSELNVNALLLGDSALYLCASSWGRLGRVTEAFFGQGTRLTVV.

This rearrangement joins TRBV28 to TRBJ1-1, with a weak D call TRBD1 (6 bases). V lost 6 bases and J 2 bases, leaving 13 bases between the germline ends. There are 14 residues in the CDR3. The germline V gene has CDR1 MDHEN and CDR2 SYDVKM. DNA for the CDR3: TGTGCCAGCAGGTCTGCCGGGACAAACACTGAAGCTTTCTTT. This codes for CASRSAGTNTEAFF.

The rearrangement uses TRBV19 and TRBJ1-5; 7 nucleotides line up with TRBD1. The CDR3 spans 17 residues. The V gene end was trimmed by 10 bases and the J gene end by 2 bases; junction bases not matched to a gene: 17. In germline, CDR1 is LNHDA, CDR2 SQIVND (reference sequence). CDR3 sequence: CANLGAGGNNGNQPQHF. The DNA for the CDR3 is TGTGCCAACTTAGGGGCAGGGGGAAATAATGGCAATCAGCCCCAGCATTTT.

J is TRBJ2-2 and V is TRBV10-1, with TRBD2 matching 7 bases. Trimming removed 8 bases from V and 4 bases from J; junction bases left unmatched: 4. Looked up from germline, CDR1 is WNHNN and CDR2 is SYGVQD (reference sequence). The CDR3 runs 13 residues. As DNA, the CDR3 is TGCGCCAGCCGGGACTATCTCACCGGGGAGCTGTTTTTT. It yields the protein CASRDYLTGELFF.

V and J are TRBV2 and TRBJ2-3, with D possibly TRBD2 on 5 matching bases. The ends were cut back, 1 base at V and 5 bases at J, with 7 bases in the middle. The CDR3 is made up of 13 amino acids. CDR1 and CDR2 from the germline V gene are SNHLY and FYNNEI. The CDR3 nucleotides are TGTGCCAGCAGTGAAGGGAGGATAGATACGCAGTATTTT. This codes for CASSEGRIDTQYF.

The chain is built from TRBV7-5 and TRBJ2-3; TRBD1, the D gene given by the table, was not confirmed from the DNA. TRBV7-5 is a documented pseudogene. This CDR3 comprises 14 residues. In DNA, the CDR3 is TGTGTCAGAAGCCCCCCGACAGAGGTTACTGGGCAGTATTTT. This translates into CVRSPPTEVTGQYF.

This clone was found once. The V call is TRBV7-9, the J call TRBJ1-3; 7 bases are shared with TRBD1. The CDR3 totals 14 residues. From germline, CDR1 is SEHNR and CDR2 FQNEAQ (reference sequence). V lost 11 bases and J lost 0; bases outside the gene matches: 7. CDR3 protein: CAFRQGPSGNTIYF. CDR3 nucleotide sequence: TGTGCCTTTCGACAGGGCCCCTCTGGAAACACCATATATTTT.

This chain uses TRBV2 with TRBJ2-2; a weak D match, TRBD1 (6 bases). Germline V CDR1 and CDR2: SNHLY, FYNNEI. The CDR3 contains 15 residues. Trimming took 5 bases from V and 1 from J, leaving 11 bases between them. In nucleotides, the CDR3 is TGTGCCAGCAGTTCCGACAGGTTGAACACCGGGGAGCTGTTTTTT. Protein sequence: CASSSDRLNTGELFF.

Here the CDR3 DNA reads TGTGCCACCAGGGGGCCGAACACTGAAGCTTTCTTT. It is translated as CATRGPNTEAFF. V and J are TRBV7-9 and TRBJ1-1; 8 nucleotides line up with TRBD1. This CDR3 spans 12 amino acids. Germline CDR1 reads SEHNR; CDR2 reads FQNEAQ (reference sequence). V gave up 10 bases and J gave up 1 base; unmatched junction bases: 2.

The CDR3 loop is CAGTVDRAYEQYV. CDR3 bases: TGTGCCGGCACTGTGGACAGGGCGTACGAGCAGTACGTC. J is TRBJ2-7 and V is TRBV6-1, with 8 bases identical to TRBD1. In germline, CDR1 is MNHNS, CDR2 SASEGT. The CDR3 contains 13 residues. The junction had 10 bases not matched to a gene; V was cut back by 11 bases and J by 4 bases.

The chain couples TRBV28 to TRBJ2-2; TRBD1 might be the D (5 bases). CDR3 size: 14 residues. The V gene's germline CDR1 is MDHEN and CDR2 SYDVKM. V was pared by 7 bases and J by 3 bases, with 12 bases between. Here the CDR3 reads CASNLPRDTGELFF. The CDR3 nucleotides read TGTGCCAGCAATCTCCCCAGGGACACCGGGGAGCTGTTTTTT. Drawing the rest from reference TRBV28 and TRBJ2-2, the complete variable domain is DVKVTQSSRYLVKRTGEKVFLECVQDMDHENMFWYRQDPGLGLRLIYFSYDVKMKEKGDIPEGYSVSREKKERFSLILESASTNQTSMYLCASNLPRDTGELFFGEGSRLTVL.

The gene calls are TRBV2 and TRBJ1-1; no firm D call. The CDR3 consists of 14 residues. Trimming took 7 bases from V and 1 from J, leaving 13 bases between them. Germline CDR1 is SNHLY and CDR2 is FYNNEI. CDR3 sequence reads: CASTQISGNTEAFF. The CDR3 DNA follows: TGTGCCAGCACTCAGATCAGCGGGAACACTGAAGCTTTCTTT. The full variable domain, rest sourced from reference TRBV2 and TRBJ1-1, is EPEVTQTPSHQVTQMGQEVILRCVPISNHLYFYWYRQILGQKVEFLVSFYNNEISEKSEIFDDQFSVERPDGSNFTLKIRSTKLEDSAMYFCASTQISGNTEAFFGQGTRLTVV.

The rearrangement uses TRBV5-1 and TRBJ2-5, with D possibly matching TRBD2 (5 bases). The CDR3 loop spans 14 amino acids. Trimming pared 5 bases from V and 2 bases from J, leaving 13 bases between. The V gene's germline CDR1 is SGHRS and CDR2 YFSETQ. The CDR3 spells CASRLHGGQETQYF. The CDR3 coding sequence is TGCGCCAGCAGGCTTCACGGAGGTCAAGAGACCCAGTACTTC.

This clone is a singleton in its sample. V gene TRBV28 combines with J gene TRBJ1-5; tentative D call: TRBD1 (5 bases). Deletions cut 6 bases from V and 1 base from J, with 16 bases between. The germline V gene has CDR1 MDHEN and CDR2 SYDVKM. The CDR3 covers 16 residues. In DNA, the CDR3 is TGTGCCAGCAGCCCGCCCTGGACACTCAGCAATCAGCCCCAGCATTTT. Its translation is CASSPPWTLSNQPQHF.

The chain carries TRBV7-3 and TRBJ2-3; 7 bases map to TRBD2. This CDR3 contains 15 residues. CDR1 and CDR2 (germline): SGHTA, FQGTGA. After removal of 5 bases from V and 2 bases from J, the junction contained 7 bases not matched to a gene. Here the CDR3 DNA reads TGTGCCAGCAGCATGACCGGGACTATCACAGATACGCAGTATTTT. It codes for CASSMTGTITDTQYF.

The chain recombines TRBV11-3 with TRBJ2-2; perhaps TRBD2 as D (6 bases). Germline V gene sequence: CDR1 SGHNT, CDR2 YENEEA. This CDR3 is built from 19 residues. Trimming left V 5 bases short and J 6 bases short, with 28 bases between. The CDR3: CASSQPLGTSSETSGELFF. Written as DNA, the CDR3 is TGTGCCAGCAGCCAACCATTGGGAACTAGCAGCGAGACCTCCGGGGAGCTGTTTTTT.

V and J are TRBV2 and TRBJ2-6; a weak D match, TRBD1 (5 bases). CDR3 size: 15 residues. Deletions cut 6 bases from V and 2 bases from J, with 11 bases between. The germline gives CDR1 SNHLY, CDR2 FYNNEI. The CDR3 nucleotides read TGTGCCAGCAGGGAGCAGGGCGCTGGGGCCAACGTCCTGACTTTC. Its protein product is CASREQGAGANVLTF.

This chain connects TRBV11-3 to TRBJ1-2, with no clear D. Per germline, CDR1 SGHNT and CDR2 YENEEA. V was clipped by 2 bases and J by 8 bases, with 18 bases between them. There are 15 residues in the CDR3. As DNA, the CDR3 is TGTGCCAGCAGCTTAATGAGGGTGTTATTCCCAGGCTACACCTTC. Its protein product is CASSLMRVLFPGYTF.

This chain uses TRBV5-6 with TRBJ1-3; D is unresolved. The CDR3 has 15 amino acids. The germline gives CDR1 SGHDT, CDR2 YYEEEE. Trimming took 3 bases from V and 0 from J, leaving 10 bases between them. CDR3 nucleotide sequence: TGTGCCAGCAGCTCCCGACGGGTCTCTGGAAACACCATATATTTT. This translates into CASSSRRVSGNTIYF.

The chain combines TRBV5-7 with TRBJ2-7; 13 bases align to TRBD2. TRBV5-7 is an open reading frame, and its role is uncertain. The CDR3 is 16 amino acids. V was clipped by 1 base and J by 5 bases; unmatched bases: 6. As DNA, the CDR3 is TGTGCCAGCAGCTTGAAGGGACTAGCGGGATTCCACGAGCAGTACTTC. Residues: CASSLKGLAGFHEQYF.